This T cell receptor beta chain comes out of a study of T cell responses to AZD1222 COVID-19 vaccine (dated by TCRdb to the early 2020s). Regarding the research as a whole: AZD1222 recipients with second doses at about 4 weeks or about 12 weeks were pooled, because spike-specific TCR depth and breadth did not differ between schedules. A total of over 230 trial participants underwent TCR sequencing, of whom around 200 received two doses of AZD1222 and roughly 25 received two doses of the MenACWY control vaccine. Trial participants were enrolled by age into subgroups of 18-55, 56-69 and 70-plus years, and 148, 28 and 57 TCR-sequenced participants, respectively, were included in these subgroups. Paper-wide results and their limitations: The vaccine-associated CD4 TCRs covered the entire spike protein, and the dominant responses fell in regions 160-218 and 743-854. Participants were mostly white British and included more females than males, and it was suggested by the authors that clonal diversity may have been underestimated. No day 14 peak-response samples were available, so repertoires were characterized only after the peak T cell response. The 56-69-year group was small, and its depth increase did not reach significance, likely because of low power. After two AZD1222 doses, both the breadth and the depth of spike-specific TCRs were significantly higher than at day 0 and than in MenACWY recipients. Conclusions about previously exposed vaccinees are limited, since just five or six AZD1222 recipients were seropositive for SARS-CoV-2 at baseline. Nearly half of unique spike-specific TCRs reportedly recognized epitopes outside regions mutated in the B.1.351 and B.1.1.7 variants.

Taken with the paper, the label for time point translates to: baseline before first vaccination. Vaccinee samples came from UK trials COV001 and COV002, including a single-blind randomized controlled phase 2/3 trial of AZD1222 (ChAdOx1 nCoV-19) in healthy adults. Trial participant PBMC samples were collected at day 0 and day 28 after the second dose for TCRbeta chain sequencing. The CDR3 regions of human TCRbeta chains were analyzed by immunosequencing. Turning to the authors' computational methods: TCRs in the repertoires were compared against a reference library of SARS-CoV-2-specific TCRs that had been generated with the MIRA antigen-specificity platform. Breadth was defined as the fraction of unique TCRs that were SARS-CoV-2-associated. Depth was defined as the fraction of total T cells that were SARS-CoV-2-associated. Using the MIRA data, each spike-specific TCR was assigned both to the spike region to which the TCR was reactive and to a CD4 or CD8 class. Log10-transformed breadth and depth values were compared by one-way ANOVA with Sidak's multiple comparisons tests. TCRdb provides this immuneACCESS table in a form limited to in-frame rearrangements. Some clones are lacking; in checked studies, under half of them reflect an unresolved V gene, and why the rest are absent is not known. V, J and clone size are those of that table, while D and trimming were read from the DNA. The sample table lists about 21,000 clones, 70% to 85% of them with a count of one. The biggest ten clones account for about 43% of the sample.

This clone was detected a few times. It has no known antigen specificity. Base quality data are lacking; no much larger clone is found one base away. The origin of this receptor is an adult in good health. The input for sequencing was peripheral blood, taken on day 0 of AZD1222 vaccination.

In nucleotide form, the sequence is TGTGCCAGCAGCGTAGATGGAGCGGGAGGCCAATACGAGCAGTACTTC. Its translation is CASSVDGAGGQYEQYF. Recombination linked TRBV9 to TRBJ2-7, and TRBD2 aligns with 9 junction nucleotides. From the cysteine up to the phenylalanine, the CDR3 has a length of 16 residues. Only the CDR3 part of the read is kept: 48 bases, read in frame from the first base. Compared with germline, V lacks 0 bases and J lacks 4 bases; bases without a gene match: 8. In the germline V gene, CDR1 corresponds to SGDLS and CDR2 to YYNGEE.